The 26 T cell receptor beta chains listed next were all sequenced from one sample in a study of blood T cell repertoires in COVID-19. The data were produced by immunoSEQ multiplex PCR, yet TCRdb's version contains in-frame clones alone and is incomplete. Seen here are over 200,000 clones, around 88% observed once, and the top ten hold roughly 2.3%. The sequenced sample was PBMCs or T cells enriched from blood (not recorded which). The receptor source for this set is a woman between 35 and 50 years old with acute COVID-19.

The CDR3, as DNA: TGTGCCAGCAGGGGACTAGCTAGGACCGGGGAGCTGTTTTTT. It codes for CASRGLARTGELFF. The chain uses TRBV2 and TRBJ2-2; 9 bases match TRBD2. CDR1 and CDR2 from the germline V gene are SNHLY and FYNNEI. The CDR3 sequence is 14 residues long. V lost 6 bases to trimming and J lost 5 bases; unmatched junction nucleotides: 4.

This rearrangement joins TRBV5-3 to TRBJ2-4; 10 bases map to TRBD1. TRBV5-3 is identified as an open reading frame with a role that is uncertain. After removal of 4 bases from V and 3 bases from J, the junction contained 19 bases not matched to a gene. The CDR3 spans 20 residues. CDR3 DNA sequence: TGTGCCAGAAGCCGATCCCCCCCGACAGGGGGCCTCCCGCTCAAAAACATTCAGTACTTC. Its protein is CARSRSPPTGGLPLKNIQYF.

The rearrangement joins TRBV5-4 to TRBJ1-1; weak D call: TRBD1 (5 bases). CDR3 size: 14 residues. Trimming removed 6 bases from V and 3 bases from J, with 15 bases in between. Germline CDR1 SGHNT, CDR2 YYREEE (reference sequence). CDR3: CASKVGGGDTEAFF. CDR3 nucleotides: TGTGCCAGCAAAGTGGGCGGGGGGGACACTGAAGCTTTCTTT.

This chain links TRBV27 with TRBJ1-4, with D perhaps TRBD1 (5 bases). The germline CDR1 and CDR2 sequences are MNHEY and SMNVEV (reference sequence). V was shortened by 7 bases and J by 8 bases, with 14 bases between the two germline ends. The CDR3 runs 13 residues. CDR3 coding DNA: TGTGCCAGCACCAGACAGAAGGGGGAAAAACTGTTTTTT. It codes for CASTRQKGEKLFF.

This chain uses TRBV5-1 with TRBJ1-3, with D possibly being TRBD1 (6 bases). The CDR3 runs 16 residues. CDR1 is SGHRS and CDR2 is YFSETQ in the germline V gene. Trimming removed 3 bases from V and 0 bases from J, with 13 bases in between. As DNA, the CDR3 is TGCGCCAGCAGCTCTACAGGGTTACTCTCTGGAAACACCATATATTTT. Translating gives CASSSTGLLSGNTIYF.

This chain links TRBV13 with TRBJ1-2; the D is unclear. Germline CDR1 and CDR2: PRHDT and FYEKMQ (reference sequence). V was shortened by 3 bases and J by 4 bases, with 12 bases between the two germline ends. This CDR3 is 14 amino acids long. The CDR3 DNA follows: TGTGCCAGCAGCTTCGGGGTAAAGCTCTATGGCTACACCTTC. Its protein product is CASSFGVKLYGYTF.

The CDR3 reads CASSYKGGNSPLHF. In nucleotides, the CDR3 is TGTGCCAGCAGTTACAAGGGAGGTAATTCACCCCTCCACTTT. The V gene is TRBV6-2 or TRBV6-3, the J gene TRBJ1-6, with D hard to call. Germline CDR1 is MNHEY and CDR2 is SVGEGT. The CDR3 loop spans 14 amino acids. V shed 2 bases and J shed 6 bases, with 8 bases lying between them.

The chain joins TRBV6-2 or TRBV6-3 to TRBJ2-7; 7 positions agree with TRBD1. V dropped 5 bases and J dropped 2; count of bases not matched to a gene: 3. The CDR3 has 13 amino acids. Looked up from germline, CDR1 is MNHEY and CDR2 is SVGEGT. The CDR3, as DNA: TGTGCCAGCAGTACGACAGGGACCTACGAGCAGTACTTC. Translating gives CASSTTGTYEQYF.

A single count supports this clone. V and J are TRBV29-1 and TRBJ2-3, with D possibly TRBD1 on 6 matching bases. Trimming pared 6 bases from V and 3 bases from J, leaving 16 bases between. Per germline, CDR1 SQVTM and CDR2 ANQGSEA. The CDR3 is 14 residues long. CDR3 region: CSVTQGLGTDTQYF. The CDR3 DNA follows: TGCAGCGTCACCCAGGGGCTGGGAACAGATACGCAGTATTTT.

V is TRBV7-2 and J is TRBJ2-3, with D unclear. In germline, CDR1 is SGHTA, CDR2 FQGNSA. There are 14 residues in the CDR3. Deletions cut 5 bases from V and 3 bases from J, with 12 bases between. The CDR3 here is CASSPIPQTDTQYF. The CDR3 bases are TGTGCCAGCAGCCCCATCCCCCAGACAGATACGCAGTATTTT.

This chain connects TRBV6-5 to TRBJ1-5, with TRBD1 matching 9 bases. The CDR3 covers 14 residues. V shed 5 bases, J shed 9 bases, and the junction held 8 bases outside the gene matches. CDR1 and CDR2 from the germline V gene are MNHEY and SVGAGI. The CDR3 protein is CASSTGDRVSPQHF. CDR3 DNA: TGTGCCAGCAGTACTGGGGACAGGGTTTCGCCCCAGCATTTT.

This clone was detected only a few times. The chain couples TRBV6-2 or TRBV6-3 to TRBJ2-7; D is perhaps TRBD1 (6 bases). The length of the CDR3 is 13 residues. The V gene lost 6 bases and the J gene lost 7 bases, with 16 bases spanning the gap. Germline V lookup: CDR1 MNHEY, CDR2 SVGEGT. In nucleotides, the CDR3 is TGTGCCAGCAGCCGGCAGGGGACGCGTGAGCAGTACGTC. It translates to CASSRQGTREQYV.

Comment on this clone: Different DNA sequences within this sample yield the same CDR3. CDR3 sequence: CASSVVGQETQYF. In nucleotides, the CDR3 is TGTGCCAGCAGCGTAGTCGGCCAAGAGACCCAGTACTTC. This chain uses TRBV9 with TRBJ2-5; D is unclear. Trimming shortened V by 0 bases and J by 1 base, and 4 bases separated the two germline ends. Germline CDR1 is SGDLS and CDR2 is YYNGEE. CDR3 length equals 13 residues.

The chain links TRBV24-1 to TRBJ2-2; 8 bases match TRBD1. CDR3 size: 14 residues. After removal of 7 bases from V and 5 bases from J, the junction contained 5 bases not matched to a gene. Germline CDR1 and CDR2: KGHDR and SFDVKD. The CDR3 is CATSGQGNTGELFF. DNA for the CDR3: TGTGCCACCAGCGGACAGGGAAATACCGGGGAGCTGTTTTTT.

The CDR3 sequence is CSVDEGEETQYF. CDR3 sequence (DNA): TGCAGCGTTGATGAGGGAGAAGAGACCCAGTACTTC. The chain employs TRBV29-1 and TRBJ2-5; the D gene is possibly TRBD2 (5 bases). CDR3 size: 12 residues. Deletions cut 3 bases from V and 3 bases from J, with 8 bases between. Germline V gene sequence: CDR1 SQVTM, CDR2 ANQGSEA.

As to this clone: In the same sample, other DNA sequences code for this CDR3. The chain combines TRBV6-1 with TRBJ1-2, with 11 bases matching TRBD1. This CDR3 spans 13 amino acids. From germline, CDR1 is MNHNS and CDR2 SASEGT. Trimming cost V 3 bases and J 8 bases; bases outside gene matches: 2. CDR3 in DNA: TGTGCCAGCAGTGAGGACAGGGGGCCCGGCTACACCTTC. Protein: CASSEDRGPGYTF.

The chain recombines TRBV5-1 with TRBJ1-2; D unclear. Trimming stripped 0 bases from V and 2 bases from J, with 11 bases between. Looked up from germline, CDR1 is SGHRS and CDR2 is YFSETQ. The CDR3 totals 15 residues. The CDR3 loop reads CASSLEPSSNYGYTF. The CDR3 coding sequence is TGCGCCAGCAGCTTGGAGCCGAGCTCGAACTATGGCTACACCTTC.

The chain recombines TRBV18 with TRBJ2-2, with 9 bases lining up with TRBD1. Germline V lookup: CDR1 KGHSH, CDR2 LQKENI. Germline trimming cut 1 base from V and 4 bases from J; bases unmatched to any gene: 7. The CDR3 has 17 amino acids. This CDR3 reads CASSPLQGASSTGELFF. CDR3 nucleotide sequence: TGTGCCAGCTCACCACTACAGGGGGCGTCGAGCACCGGGGAGCTGTTTTTT.

The CDR3 DNA is TGCGCCAGCAGTCAGGTTGGCGACGCCACAGATACGCAGTATTTT. Residues: CASSQVGDATDTQYF. J is TRBJ2-3 and V is TRBV5-1; no clear D gene. From germline, CDR1 is SGHRS and CDR2 YFSETQ. The CDR3 runs 15 residues. Trimming pared 5 bases from V and 2 bases from J, leaving 15 bases between.

The chain couples TRBV5-4 to TRBJ1-2; 8 positions agree with TRBD1. The CDR3 loop spans 13 amino acids. V was pared by 1 base and J by 8 bases, with 4 bases of the junction left unmatched. Germline loops: CDR1 SGHNT, CDR2 YYREEE (reference sequence). This chain's CDR3 is CASSLQGAVGYTF. CDR3 nucleotides: TGTGCCAGCAGCTTGCAGGGGGCGGTCGGCTACACCTTC.

The chain recombines TRBV27 with TRBJ2-1; 9 bases match TRBD1. The CDR3 contains 14 residues. Germline lookup yields CDR1 MNHEY and CDR2 SMNVEV (reference sequence). With V trimmed by 4 bases and J by 3 bases, 1 base remained unmatched. The CDR3 reads CASSSGQGYNEQFF. CDR3 sequence (DNA): TGTGCCAGCAGTTCGGGACAGGGCTACAATGAGCAGTTCTTC.

The rearrangement uses TRBV11-2 and TRBJ2-1, with 7 positions matching TRBD1. The V and J ends lost 1 base and 1 base, in that order; junction bases with no gene match: 1. The CDR3 has 15 amino acids. Germline CDR1 SGHAT, CDR2 FQNNGV. The CDR3 loop reads CASSLGGQSYNEQFF. The DNA of the CDR3 is TGTGCCAGCAGCTTAGGGGGACAGTCCTACAATGAGCAGTTCTTC.

This chain connects TRBV28 to TRBJ1-4; TRBD1 aligns across 12 bases. CDR3 length equals 17 residues. Unmatched junction bases numbered 12, after V lost 6 bases and J lost 7 bases. Per the germline V gene, CDR1 is MDHEN and CDR2 is SYDVKM. The CDR3 DNA sequence: TGTGCCAGCAGGTCCGGGACAGGGGGCGGTGGGATTGAAAAACTGTTTTTT. Amino acid sequence: CASRSGTGGGGIEKLFF.

V is TRBV27 and J is TRBJ2-4, with D tentatively TRBD2 (7 bases). CDR3 length equals 14 residues. Germline V gene data show CDR1 as MNHEY and CDR2 as SMNVEV (reference sequence). The V and J ends lost 5 bases and 8 bases respectively, with 16 bases between them. The CDR3 sequence: CASSRTGGWDIQYF. CDR3 in DNA: TGTGCCAGCAGTCGAACGGGGGGCTGGGACATTCAGTACTTC.

The rearrangement joins TRBV2 to TRBJ2-7, with TRBD2 matching 7 bases. The V segment lost 3 bases and the J segment 5 bases; nucleotides outside the gene matches: 10. Germline lookup yields CDR1 SNHLY and CDR2 FYNNEI. This CDR3 region has 15 residues. The chain's CDR3 is CASSDGSGTVNEQYF. The CDR3 DNA is TGTGCCAGCAGTGACGGAAGCGGGACGGTAAACGAGCAGTACTTC.

The J gene is TRBJ2-3, the V gene TRBV3-1 (or the pseudogene TRBV3-2), with TRBD2 matching over 12 bases. The CDR3 runs to 18 residues. The ends lost 2 bases at V and 2 bases at J; junction bases unmatched: 8. Germline CDR1 reads LGHDT; CDR2 reads YNNKEL (reference sequence). The CDR3 DNA is TGTGCCAGCAGCCAACCCCTACTAGCGGGGGGAACCACAGATACGCAGTATTTT. This encodes CASSQPLLAGGTTDTQYF.